The sequence of this TCR beta chain was determined in a study of graft-versus-host responses after intestinal transplantation. Sequenced by immunoSEQ multiplex PCR; TCRdb stores in-frame clones only, minus some. The sample includes over 85,000 clones, 93% seen only once; the top ten take 0.4% to 0.55%. The CDR3 runs 16 residues. Germline loops: CDR1 MNHNY, CDR2 SVGAGI (reference sequence). Trimming removed 0 bases at V and 4 bases at J, with 12 bases between. In regard to this clone: What it binds is not known.

The receptor comes from a human donor who received an intestinal transplant. The chain combines TRBV6-6 with TRBJ2-2; D not resolved. The specimen was unstimulated CD8+ T cells sorted from spleen or lymph node cells, collected before intestinal transplant. The CDR3 region has the DNA TGTGCCAGCAGTTACTCCTCGTGGGGAAGCACCGGGGAGCTGTTTTTT. It specifies CASSYSSWGSTGELFF.